This TCR beta chain was obtained from a study of vaccination and CD4 T cells after COVID-19. As for the study in general: Median time from COVID diagnosis to post-COVID sampling was 101 days (35 to 161).

The Oncomine TCR Beta short-read assay sequenced DNA from cultured CD4+ T cells. MiXCR, run by TCRdb on the PCR reads, gives a single entry per CDR3 protein. Of over 14,000 distinct CDR3 sequences in the sample, approximately 30% were seen once. Trimming took off 6 bases at V and 5 bases at J, with 13 bases between the two ends. The CDR3 covers 13 residues. CDR1 and CDR2 (germline): ENHRY, SYGVKD. Treatment noted: roughly 10-day PBMC culture with coronavirus spike peptide pools or control peptides (ViraFEST assay). The authors isolated CD4+ T cells by negative selection after 10 days of culture. As to this clonotype: Antigen specificity is unknown.

The TCR originated in a human donor who had recovered from COVID-19. The chain joins TRBV10-3 to TRBJ1-1; TRBD1 is a possible D gene (6 bases). The material sequenced was CD4+ T cells from blood, cultured in vitro, taken after SARS-CoV-2 vaccination. The CDR3 spells CAIRPTGRTEAFF. The CDR3 DNA reads TGTGCCATCAGACCCACAGGGAGGACTGAAGCTTTCTTT.